Listed here are 26 T cell receptor beta chains from one sample, sequenced in a study of blood T cell repertoires in COVID-19. TCRdb keeps only in-frame clones here, not all; method: immunoSEQ multiplex PCR. Of hundreds of thousands of clones in the sample, more than 70% were seen once. The sequenced material came from peripheral blood. The receptors originated from a man in his forties or fifties with acute or convalescent COVID-19.

Comment on this clone: The sample contains more than one DNA sequence encoding this CDR3. The chain uses TRBV29-1 and TRBJ2-2; 8 bases align to TRBD1. With 5 bases clipped from V and 5 bases from J, the junction kept 1 base outside the gene matches. The CDR3 extends over 12 amino acids. Germline V lookup: CDR1 SQVTM, CDR2 ANQGSEA. In nucleotides, the CDR3 is TGCAGCGTTACAGGGGGGACCGGGGAGCTGTTTTTT. Translation gives CSVTGGTGELFF.

The chain is built from TRBV5-1 and TRBJ1-1, with 7 bases that match TRBD1. Germline-derived CDR1 and CDR2 are SGHRS and YFSETQ. V was pared by 1 base and J by 1 base, with 4 bases of the junction left unmatched. The length of the CDR3 is 15 residues. The CDR3 coding sequence is TGCGCCAGCAGCTTGCTGGACAGGCCGAACACTGAAGCTTTCTTT. Encoded protein: CASSLLDRPNTEAFF.

CDR3 sequence (DNA): TGTGCCAGCAGTTCTGGACTCGGGATCACGGTTGGCTACACCTTC. It yields the protein CASSSGLGITVGYTF. The rearrangement uses TRBV28 and TRBJ1-2; D gene ambiguous. CDR1 is MDHEN, CDR2 SYDVKM, per germline. Trimming cost V 4 bases and J 7 bases, with 19 bases left between them. The CDR3 has 15 residues.

The chain recombines TRBV9 with TRBJ1-5, with D unresolved. Germline loops: CDR1 SGDLS, CDR2 YYNGEE. Trimming cost V 0 bases and J 7 bases, with 14 bases left between them. This CDR3 contains 15 residues. Here the CDR3 reads CASSVADRPGQPQHF. The CDR3 DNA is TGTGCCAGCAGCGTAGCTGATCGGCCGGGGCAGCCCCAGCATTTT.

The table lists this clone with a count of one. CDR3 bases: TGTGCCAGCAGCTTCCCGACAGGGAACACTGAAGCTTTCTTT. Translating it yields CASSFPTGNTEAFF. The chain uses TRBV5-4 and TRBJ1-1, with D maybe TRBD1 (6 bases). Germline CDR1 is SGHNT and CDR2 is YYREEE (reference sequence). CDR3 length: 14 residues. V was cut by 2 bases and J by 1 base, with 9 bases left in between.

The chain links TRBV7-6 to TRBJ2-7, with 9 bases identical to TRBD2. The V segment lost 4 bases and the J segment 0 bases; nucleotides outside the gene matches: 13. Germline CDR1 reads SGHVS; CDR2 reads FNYEAQ. The CDR3 has 18 residues. CDR3 region: CASSSGREGLPSSYEQYF. The CDR3 nucleotides are TGTGCCAGCAGCTCAGGGCGGGAGGGCCTCCCTAGCTCCTACGAGCAGTACTTC.

V usage is TRBV3-1 (or the pseudogene TRBV3-2) and J usage is TRBJ1-3, with TRBD1 identical over 10 bases. CDR3 length: 16 amino acids. V shed 4 bases and J 7 bases; nucleotides not matched to a gene: 10. The germline gives CDR1 LGHDT, CDR2 YNNKEL (reference sequence). The CDR3: CASSPTGGAPWNTIYF. In nucleotides, the CDR3 is TGTGCCAGCAGCCCGACAGGGGGCGCGCCGTGGAACACCATATATTTT.

The gene calls are TRBV15 and TRBJ2-5; 10 bases are a match to TRBD1. J lost 4 bases, V lost 1 base, and 9 bases had no gene match. The CDR3 runs to 17 residues. Looked up from germline, CDR1 is LNHNV and CDR2 is YYDKDF (reference sequence). This CDR3 is CATSRGPGTGVRETQYF. Here the CDR3 DNA reads TGTGCCACCAGCAGAGGACCCGGGACAGGGGTTCGAGAGACCCAGTACTTC.

V usage is TRBV6-1 and J usage is TRBJ1-1, with D unresolved. The CDR3 runs 12 residues. The germline gives CDR1 MNHNS, CDR2 SASEGT. Trimming removed 1 base from V and 7 bases from J, with 7 bases in between. The CDR3 DNA sequence: TGTGCCAGCAGTGAAGGCTATAATGAAGCTTTCTTT. This gives the protein CASSEGYNEAFF.

The rearrangement links TRBV7-9 to TRBJ1-4, with no clear D. This CDR3 has 14 residues. Trimming stripped 1 base from V and 4 bases from J, with 7 bases between. The germline V gene has CDR1 SEHNR and CDR2 FQNEAQ (reference sequence). The CDR3 nucleotides read TGTGCCAGCAGCTTAGGGCAGAATAATGAAAAACTGTTTTTT. Residues: CASSLGQNNEKLFF.

The rearrangement uses TRBV10-1 and TRBJ1-1; a weak D match, TRBD1 (6 bases). CDR1 and CDR2 from the germline V gene are WNHNN and SYGVQD (reference sequence). The germline V and J ends were trimmed by 4 bases and 2 bases, with 8 bases remaining between them. The length of the CDR3 is 13 residues. CDR3 loop: CASSGQVNTEAFF. CDR3 DNA: TGCGCCAGCAGTGGACAGGTAAACACTGAAGCTTTCTTT.

This clone has just a few counts. The V gene is TRBV28, the J gene TRBJ2-5; D not resolved. The length of the CDR3 is 13 residues. Germline V gives CDR1 MDHEN, CDR2 SYDVKM. V lost 3 bases and J lost 3, with 8 bases in between. The CDR3 protein is CASSLPVEETQYF. The CDR3 DNA reads as TGTGCCAGCAGTTTGCCGGTGGAAGAGACCCAGTACTTC.

This chain connects TRBV27 to TRBJ2-3; 8 bases are a match to TRBD2. This CDR3 comprises 15 residues. CDR1 and CDR2 from the germline V gene are MNHEY and SMNVEV (reference sequence). With 8 bases clipped from V and 5 bases from J, the junction kept 12 bases outside the gene matches. The CDR3 region is CASHRLAQNQDTQYF. CDR3 nucleotides: TGTGCCAGCCACCGACTAGCGCAAAATCAAGATACGCAGTATTTT.

J is TRBJ1-5 and V is TRBV19; perhaps TRBD1 as D (5 bases). Trimming pared 8 bases from V and 7 bases from J, leaving 15 bases between. The CDR3 covers 13 residues. Germline V CDR1 and CDR2: LNHDA, SQIVND (reference sequence). The chain's CDR3 is CASAGGVEQPQHF. CDR3 nucleotide sequence: TGTGCCAGTGCCGGGGGGGTAGAGCAGCCCCAGCATTTT. The complete variable domain, with remaining parts taken from reference TRBV19 and TRBJ1-5, reads DGGITQSPKYLFRKEGQNVTLSCEQNLNHDAMYWYRQDPGQGLRLIYYSQIVNDFQKGDIAEGYSVSREKKESFPLTVTSAQKNPTAFYLCASAGGVEQPQHFGDGTRLSIL.

This clone was counted only a few times. This chain links TRBV7-8 with TRBJ1-5; TRBD1 matches at 8 bases. The germline V gene encodes CDR1 SGHVS and CDR2 FQNEAQ. The CDR3 length is 15 residues. V trimming: 5 bases; J trimming: 4 bases; junction bases outside the gene matches: 7. The CDR3 here is CASSPPTGGNQPQHF. CDR3 sequence (DNA): TGTGCCAGCAGCCCTCCTACAGGGGGAAATCAGCCCCAGCATTTT.

This chain joins TRBV20-1 and TRBJ1-2; D may be TRBD1 (5 bases). The CDR3 has 16 amino acids. Germline V gene lookup returns CDR1 DFQATT and CDR2 SNEGSKA (reference sequence). The V gene lost 3 bases and the J gene lost 6 bases, with 23 bases spanning the gap. The CDR3 DNA sequence: TGCAGTGCTAGTGGGGGAGACGGACCTCGGTGGCATGGCTACACCTTC. Encoded protein: CSASGGDGPRWHGYTF.

The CDR3 reads CASSHRSGKEKLFF. For the CDR3, the DNA is TGTGCCAGCAGTCACAGGTCCGGAAAGGAAAAACTGTTTTTT. This chain links TRBV6-4 with TRBJ1-4, with D possibly TRBD1 on 5 matching bases. Germline CDR1 reads MRHNA; CDR2 reads SNTAGT. Trimming removed 5 bases at V and 8 bases at J, with 15 bases between. CDR3 size: 14 residues.

The chain joins TRBV5-6 to TRBJ1-5, with no clear D. The V gene lost 4 bases and the J gene lost 0 bases, with 5 bases spanning the gap. This CDR3 has 13 residues. Germline V gene sequence: CDR1 SGHDT, CDR2 YYEEEE. The CDR3 loop reads CASSRDSNQPQHF. CDR3 DNA: TGTGCCAGCAGCCGGGATAGCAATCAGCCCCAGCATTTT.

This sequence joins TRBV18 and TRBJ1-5; TRBD1 agrees at 8 bases. The CDR3 runs 15 residues. The V gene's germline CDR1 is KGHSH and CDR2 LQKENI. Trimming took 3 bases from V and 6 from J; bases not matched to a gene: 7. This CDR3 is CASSPLQGAGQPQHF. As DNA, the CDR3 is TGTGCCAGCTCACCGCTCCAGGGGGCTGGTCAGCCCCAGCATTTT.

The chain employs TRBV7-2 and TRBJ1-5; a weak D match, TRBD1 (6 bases). Germline V gene data show CDR1 as SGHTA and CDR2 as FQGNSA. The CDR3 loop spans 13 amino acids. Trimming pared 1 base from V and 5 bases from J, leaving 6 bases between. The CDR3 DNA sequence: TGTGCCAGCAGCTTAGAGGGGGATCAGCCCCAGCATTTT. It encodes CASSLEGDQPQHF.

This clone was seen a single time. The genes are TRBV5-1 and TRBJ1-2; tentative D call: TRBD1 (5 bases). Trimming cost V 4 bases and J 0 bases, with 13 bases left between them. The CDR3 contains 15 residues. Germline V gives CDR1 SGHRS, CDR2 YFSETQ. CDR3 region: CASSPGTGANYGYTF. The CDR3 nucleotides read TGCGCCAGCAGCCCAGGGACGGGGGCTAACTATGGCTACACCTTC.

This clone has a single count. The rearrangement links TRBV5-5 to TRBJ1-1; no clear D gene. In germline, CDR1 is SGHKS, CDR2 YYEKEE (reference sequence). Trimming removed 0 bases from V and 4 bases from J, with 19 bases in between. The CDR3 is 17 residues long. CDR3 DNA: TGTGCCAGCAGCTTGGCGGGGTCCAAAGGTCGTGGCACTGAAGCTTTCTTT. It encodes CASSLAGSKGRGTEAFF.

The CDR3 sequence: CASSLARWTGDRRTEAFF. CDR3 DNA sequence: TGTGCCAGCAGCTTAGCCCGGTGGACAGGGGACCGTAGGACTGAAGCTTTCTTT. The J gene is TRBJ1-1, the V gene TRBV7-8; 9 bases agree with TRBD1. Germline V lookup: CDR1 SGHVS, CDR2 FQNEAQ. Trimming removed 0 bases from V and 5 bases from J; junction bases left unmatched: 13. This CDR3 is 18 amino acids long.

V usage is TRBV4-1 and J usage is TRBJ1-1, with unresolved D. CDR1 and CDR2 from the germline V gene are MGHRA and YSYEKL. V was trimmed by 3 bases and J by 2 bases, leaving 13 bases between them. CDR3 length: 15 residues. The CDR3 loop is CASSQGSGQNTEAFF. The CDR3 DNA sequence: TGCGCCAGCAGCCAGGGGAGTGGTCAAAACACTGAAGCTTTCTTT.

This chain joins TRBV7-3 and TRBJ2-3, with TRBD1 matching 9 bases. The CDR3 spans 16 residues. From germline, CDR1 is SGHTA and CDR2 FQGTGA. V shed 2 bases and J 4 bases; nucleotides not matched to a gene: 7. The CDR3 region has the DNA TGTGCCAGCAGCTTAGTAGGAGGACAGGGGTCAGATACGCAGTATTTT. Its protein is CASSLVGGQGSDTQYF.

The genes are TRBV27 and TRBJ1-2; 9 positions agree with TRBD1. The trim removed 5 bases at V and 8 bases at J, leaving 15 bases unmatched. This CDR3 is built from 16 residues. Germline V gene data show CDR1 as MNHEY and CDR2 as SMNVEV (reference sequence). The CDR3 region is CASSLQGTGYSYGYTF. DNA for the CDR3: TGTGCCAGCAGTCTTCAGGGGACAGGGTATAGCTACGGCTACACCTTC.